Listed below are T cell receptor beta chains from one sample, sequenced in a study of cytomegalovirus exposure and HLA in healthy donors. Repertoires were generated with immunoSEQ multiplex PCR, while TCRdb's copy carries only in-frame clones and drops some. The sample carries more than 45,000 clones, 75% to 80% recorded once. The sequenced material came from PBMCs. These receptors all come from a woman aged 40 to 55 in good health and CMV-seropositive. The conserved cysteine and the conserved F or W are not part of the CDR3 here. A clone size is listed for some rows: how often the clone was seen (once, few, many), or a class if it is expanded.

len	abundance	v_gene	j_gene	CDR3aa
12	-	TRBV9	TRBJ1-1	ASSADRGRTEAF
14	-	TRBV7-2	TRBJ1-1	ASSRPQGRKNTEAF
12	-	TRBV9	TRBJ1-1	ASSVGSGNTEAF
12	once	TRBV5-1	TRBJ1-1	ASTPNPPGDEAF
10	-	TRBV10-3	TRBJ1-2	AIIGGESGYT
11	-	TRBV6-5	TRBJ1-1	ASSLTANTEAF
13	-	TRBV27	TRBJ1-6	ASSFRTGGNSPLH
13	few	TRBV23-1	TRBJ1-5	ASSPEVQGDQPQH
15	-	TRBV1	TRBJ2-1	TSRDTPSGVHANEQF
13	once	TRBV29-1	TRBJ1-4	SVVGTIPGNEKLF
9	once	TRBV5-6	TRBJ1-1	ASSWGPEAF
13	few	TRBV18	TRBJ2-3	ASSPGGAPTDTQY
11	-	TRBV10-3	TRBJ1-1	ATSGTSNTEAF
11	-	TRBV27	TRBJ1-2	ASSLSGDYGYT
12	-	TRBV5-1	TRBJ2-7	ASSSGGPSYEQY
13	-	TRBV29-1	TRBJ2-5	SVELSVVRRETQY
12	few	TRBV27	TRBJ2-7	ASNLEAGRREQY
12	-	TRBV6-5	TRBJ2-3	ASSYLDTTDTQY
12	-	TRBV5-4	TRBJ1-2	ASSIPQGAGGYT
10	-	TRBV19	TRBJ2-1	ASSVTGYEQF
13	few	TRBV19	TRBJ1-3	ASSYGQLFGNTIY
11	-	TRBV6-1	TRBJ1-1	ASRPGQNTEAF
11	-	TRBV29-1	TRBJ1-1	SGRRTTNTEAF
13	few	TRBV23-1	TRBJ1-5	ASSQSAGFNQPQH
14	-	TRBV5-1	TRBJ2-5	ASSLVVRQGGETQY
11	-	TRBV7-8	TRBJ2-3	ASSSLGQGPQY
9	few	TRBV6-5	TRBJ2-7	ASSYLSEQY
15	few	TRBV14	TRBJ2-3	ASSQGELAGGPDTQY
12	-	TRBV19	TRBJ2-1	ASRTGTASNEQF
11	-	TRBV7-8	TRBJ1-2	ASSLQGLGGYT
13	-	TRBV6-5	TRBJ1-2	ASSYPPDRGGGYT
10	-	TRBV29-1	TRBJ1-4	SIGTPNEKLF
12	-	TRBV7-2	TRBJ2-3	ASRAGPGTDTQY
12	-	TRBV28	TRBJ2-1	ASSPGTGHNEQF
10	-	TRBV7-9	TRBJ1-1	ASSPTGGSAF
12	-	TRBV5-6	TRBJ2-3	ASSSDRFRDTQY
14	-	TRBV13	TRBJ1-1	ASSYPPGRVNTEAF
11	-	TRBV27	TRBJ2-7	ASSPSTVHEQY
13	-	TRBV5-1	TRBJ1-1	ASSLEGTGEPEAF
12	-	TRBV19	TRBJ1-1	ASSSPRGFTEAF
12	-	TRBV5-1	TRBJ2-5	ASSLAMAGGTQY
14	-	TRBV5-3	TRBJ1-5	ARRSEGKNSNQPQH
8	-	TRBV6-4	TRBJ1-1	ARKDREAF
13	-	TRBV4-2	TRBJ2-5	ASSQMGQDQETQY
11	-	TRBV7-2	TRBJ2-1	ASSLEQYNEQF
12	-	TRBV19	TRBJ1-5	ASSRKDRERPQH
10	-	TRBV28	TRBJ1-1	ASRKYRDEAF
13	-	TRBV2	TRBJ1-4	ASADPGDSYEKLF
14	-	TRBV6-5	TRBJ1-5	ASSYFPQGIGQPQH
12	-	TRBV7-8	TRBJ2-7	ASSLRGLLYEQY
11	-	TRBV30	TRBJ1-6	ATHRANNSPLH
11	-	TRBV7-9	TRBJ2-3	ASSLDQGGTQY
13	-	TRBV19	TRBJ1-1	ASSIDNQVNTEAF